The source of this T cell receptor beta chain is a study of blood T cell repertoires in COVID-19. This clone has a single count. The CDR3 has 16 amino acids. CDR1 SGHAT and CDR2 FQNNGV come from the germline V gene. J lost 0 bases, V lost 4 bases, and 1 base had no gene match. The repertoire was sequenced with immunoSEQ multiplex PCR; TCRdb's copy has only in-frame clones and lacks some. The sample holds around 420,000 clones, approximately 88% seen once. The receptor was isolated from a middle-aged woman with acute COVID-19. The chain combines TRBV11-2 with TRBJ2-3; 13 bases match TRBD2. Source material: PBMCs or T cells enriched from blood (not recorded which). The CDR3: CASSSGLAGSTDTQYF. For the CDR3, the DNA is TGTGCCAGCAGCTCGGGACTAGCGGGAAGCACAGATACGCAGTATTTT.